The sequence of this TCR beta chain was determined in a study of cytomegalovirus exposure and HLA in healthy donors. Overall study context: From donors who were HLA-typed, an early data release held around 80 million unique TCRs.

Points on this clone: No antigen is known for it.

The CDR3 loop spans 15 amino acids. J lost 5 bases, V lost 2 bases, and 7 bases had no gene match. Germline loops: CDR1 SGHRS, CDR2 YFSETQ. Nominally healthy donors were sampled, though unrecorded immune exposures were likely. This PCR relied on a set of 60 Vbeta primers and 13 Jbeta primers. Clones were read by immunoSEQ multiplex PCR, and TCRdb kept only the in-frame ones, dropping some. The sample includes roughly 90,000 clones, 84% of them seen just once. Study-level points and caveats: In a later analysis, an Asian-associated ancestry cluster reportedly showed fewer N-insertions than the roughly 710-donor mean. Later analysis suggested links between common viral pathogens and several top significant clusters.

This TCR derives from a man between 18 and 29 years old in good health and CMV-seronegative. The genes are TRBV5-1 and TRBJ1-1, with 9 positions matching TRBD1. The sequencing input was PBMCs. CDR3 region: CASSLADRGMTEAFF. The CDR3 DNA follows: TGCGCCAGCAGCTTAGCGGACAGGGGAATGACTGAAGCTTTCTTT.